This TCR beta chain was sequenced in a study of blood T cell repertoires in COVID-19. The overall study: PBMCs, B-cell-depleted T cells, or T cells were the source of the cDNA or gDNA that made up the material.

Looked up from germline, CDR1 is GTSNPN and CDR2 is SVGIG (reference sequence). V was pared by 0 bases and J by 7 bases, with 16 bases of the junction left unmatched. CDR3 length: 17 amino acids. Original handling: Estimates of nucleated cell counts were drawn from the amplification of reference gene primers. Profiling relied on immunoSEQ multiplex PCR, and the TCRdb table lists in-frame clones only, not all of them. Clonal size and the V and J genes are those of that table, whereas D and trimming came from the DNA. The table has under 450,000 clones, roughly four fifths seen once; the top ten hold 5% to 5.5%. Donors in Cohort 3 counted as recovered after two negative PCRs, clearance, or symptom resolution.

This receptor was identified in a woman aged 45-60 years who had recovered from COVID-19. Sequencing used PBMCs or T cells enriched from blood (not recorded which). The chain is built from TRBV30 and TRBJ2-7; TRBD2 agrees at 9 bases. CDR3 bases: TGTGCCTGGAGTGTACTCTCTGGGCGGGAGGGCCACGAAGAGCAGTACTTC. Protein sequence: CAWSVLSGREGHEEQYF.